This T cell receptor (beta chain) is drawn from a study of blood T cells in healthy people across ages. About the study: About one barcoded beta molecule per two T cells was captured by template switching.

Roughly 10 milliliters was the volume of peripheral blood drawn from each donor. A J-beta primer mix and a sample-barcoded 5' primer were used in a second PCR of roughly 6 to 12 cycles. TCRdb reprocessed the 5' RACE reads via MiXCR and lists one record per CDR3 protein. The profile covers around 1,900,000 distinct CDR3 sequences, with roughly 43% appearing a single time and 20% to 25% taken by the ten largest. CDR1 and CDR2 from the germline V gene are SNHLY and FYNNEI. The CDR3 totals 13 residues. V gave up 9 bases and J gave up 2 bases; unmatched junction bases: 4. The sequence was obtained from a human donor in good health. Sequencing was performed on blood. V gene TRBV2 combines with J gene TRBJ2-7, with 10 bases identical to TRBD2. CDR3 sequence reads: CASSTSGAYEQYF. The CDR3 DNA sequence: TGTGCCAGTTCAACTAGCGGGGCCTACGAGCAGTACTTC.